The 21 T cell receptor beta chains reported below all come from one sample, sequenced in a study of blood T cell repertoires in COVID-19. The repertoire was sequenced with immunoSEQ multiplex PCR; TCRdb's copy has only in-frame clones and lacks some. Here the sample spans about 74,000 clones, 80% to 85% being singletons. Sequenced input: peripheral blood. The receptors here all came from a man aged 50 or older with active COVID-19.

CDR3 region: CATSRGLVSGANVLTF. Written as DNA, the CDR3 is TGTGCCACCAGCAGGGGACTAGTATCTGGGGCCAACGTCCTGACTTTC. This sequence joins TRBV15 and TRBJ2-6; 8 bases align to TRBD2. Germline-derived CDR1 and CDR2 are LNHNV and YYDKDF (reference sequence). This CDR3 region has 16 residues. J lost 1 base, V lost 3 bases, and 2 bases had no gene match.

The chain couples TRBV6-5 to TRBJ2-3, with 7 bases identical to TRBD1. The CDR3 consists of 14 residues. The germline V gene has CDR1 MNHEY and CDR2 SVGAGI. Germline trimming cut 2 bases from V and 4 bases from J; bases unmatched to any gene: 3. In DNA, the CDR3 is TGTGCCAGCAGTTACAAGGGGGCCCCAGATACGCAGTATTTT. It is translated as CASSYKGAPDTQYF.

The chain uses TRBV19 and TRBJ1-4, with TRBD1 identical over 7 bases. The CDR3 length is 18 residues. Germline-derived CDR1 and CDR2 are LNHDA and SQIVND (reference sequence). V gave up 0 bases and J gave up 4 bases; unmatched junction bases: 11. CDR3 coding DNA: TGTGCCAGTAGTATAGATCACCGGGACAGAAGGTTTAATGAAAAACTGTTTTTT. It yields the protein CASSIDHRDRRFNEKLFF.

The rearrangement joins TRBV15 to TRBJ2-2, with 9 bases fitting TRBD1. Per the germline V gene, CDR1 is LNHNV and CDR2 is YYDKDF (reference sequence). The CDR3 extends over 16 amino acids. After removal of 0 bases from V and 3 bases from J, the junction contained 2 bases not matched to a gene. Here the CDR3 reads CATSRDTGGYTGELFF. CDR3 DNA sequence: TGTGCCACCAGCAGAGATACAGGGGGCTACACCGGGGAGCTGTTTTTT. The complete variable domain, with remaining parts taken from reference TRBV15 and TRBJ2-2, reads DAMVIQNPRYQVTQFGKPVTLSCSQTLNHNVMYWYQQKSSQAPKLLFHYYDKDFNNEADTPDNFQSRRPNTSFCFLDIRSPGLGDTAMYLCATSRDTGGYTGELFFGEGSRLTVL.

This chain connects TRBV3-1 (or the pseudogene TRBV3-2) to TRBJ2-5, with 8 bases aligning to TRBD2. The junction had 13 bases not matched to a gene; V was cut back by 8 bases and J by 5 bases. CDR3 length: 15 amino acids. The germline V gene has CDR1 LGHDT and CDR2 YNNKEL (reference sequence). For the CDR3, the DNA is TGTGCCAGCGGATCCGGGACGGCGGGGGGCGAGACCCAGTACTTC. Protein product: CASGSGTAGGETQYF.

This chain links TRBV20-1 with TRBJ2-7; tentative D call: TRBD2 (6 bases). Germline V CDR1 and CDR2: DFQATT, SNEGSKA (reference sequence). V lost 4 bases and J lost 6, with 10 bases in between. CDR3 length equals 11 residues. CDR3 residues: CSATVGGEQYF. CDR3 bases: TGCAGTGCTACCGTGGGGGGCGAGCAGTACTTC.

The count of this clone is one. V gene TRBV4-2 combines with J gene TRBJ2-2; 12 nucleotides line up with TRBD2. CDR3 length: 17 amino acids. V lost 2 bases and J lost 0; bases outside the gene matches: 1. CDR1 is LGHNA, CDR2 YNFKEQ, per germline. CDR3: CASSQLAGGPNTGELFF. For the CDR3, the DNA is TGTGCCAGCAGCCAACTAGCGGGGGGGCCGAACACCGGGGAGCTGTTTTTT.

V gene TRBV3-1 (or the pseudogene TRBV3-2) combines with J gene TRBJ1-5; D gene uncertain. Trimming pared 4 bases from V and 0 bases from J, leaving 10 bases between. The CDR3 length is 15 residues. Germline V CDR1 and CDR2: LGHDT, YNNKEL (reference sequence). The CDR3: CASSLSTASNQPQHF. For the CDR3, the DNA is TGTGCCAGCAGCCTTTCTACAGCTAGCAATCAGCCCCAGCATTTT.

The chain is built from TRBV20-1 and TRBJ2-7; D unresolved. V was cut by 3 bases and J by 3 bases, with 6 bases left in between. The length of the CDR3 is 11 residues. Germline V CDR1 and CDR2: DFQATT, SNEGSKA (reference sequence). CDR3: CSARGSYEQYF. CDR3 in DNA: TGCAGTGCTAGGGGCAGCTACGAGCAGTACTTC.

The chain recombines TRBV5-4 with TRBJ2-7; 9 bases are shared with TRBD1. V gave up 7 bases and J gave up 2 bases; unmatched junction bases: 7. The CDR3 contains 14 residues. Looked up from germline, CDR1 is SGHNT and CDR2 is YYREEE (reference sequence). The CDR3 nucleotides are TGTGCCAGCCATGACCGGGACAGGGCCTACGAGCAGTACTTC. This translates into CASHDRDRAYEQYF.

The gene calls are TRBV2 and TRBJ2-1, with TRBD2 matching over 11 bases. The CDR3 covers 12 residues. J was trimmed by 7 bases and V by 8 bases; bases with no gene match: 1. CDR1 and CDR2 (germline): SNHLY, FYNNEI. The CDR3 DNA is TGTGCCAGCCGACTAGCGGGAAATGAGCAGTTCTTC. Translation gives CASRLAGNEQFF.

The CDR3 loop is CASSFRQGRSKGTGELFF. CDR3 in DNA: TGCGCCAGCAGCTTCCGACAGGGGCGTTCGAAGGGCACCGGGGAGCTGTTTTTT. The V gene is TRBV5-1, the J gene TRBJ2-2; 8 nucleotides agree with TRBD1. The CDR3 length is 18 residues. The junction had 13 bases not matched to a gene; V was cut back by 2 bases and J by 4 bases. Germline V gene lookup returns CDR1 SGHRS and CDR2 YFSETQ.

This clone was seen only once. The V call is TRBV6-8, the J call TRBJ1-5, with 8 bases fitting TRBD1. Germline V lookup: CDR1 MNHGY, CDR2 SAAAGT. This CDR3 contains 14 residues. Trimming removed 6 bases from V and 5 bases from J; junction bases left unmatched: 6. The CDR3 loop is CASRKTGVDQPQHF. CDR3 nucleotide sequence: TGTGCCAGCAGGAAGACAGGGGTTGATCAGCCCCAGCATTTT.

The chain uses TRBV6-5 and TRBJ2-1; 8 nucleotides agree with TRBD2. Germline CDR1 is MNHEY and CDR2 is SVGAGI. J lost 4 bases, V lost 10 bases, and 6 bases had no gene match. The length of the CDR3 is 13 residues. The DNA for the CDR3 is TGTGCCAACCGGGAGGGCCGTTACAATGAGCAGTTCTTC. Translation gives CANREGRYNEQFF.

The V and J genes are TRBV7-2 and TRBJ1-3, with TRBD1 identical over 10 bases. The CDR3 loop spans 15 amino acids. CDR1 SGHTA and CDR2 FQGNSA come from the germline V gene. V lost 5 bases and J lost 4; bases outside the gene matches: 5. CDR3 DNA sequence: TGTGCCAGCAGCCCGACAGGGGGCAAGGGAAACACCATATATTTT. Amino acids: CASSPTGGKGNTIYF. The full variable domain, in which reference TRBV7-2 and TRBJ1-3 provide the parts outside the CDR3, is GAGVSQSPSNKVTEKGKDVELRCDPISGHTALYWYRQSLGQGLEFLIYFQGNSAPDKSGLPSDRFSAERTGGSVSTLTIQRTQQEDSAVYLCASSPTGGKGNTIYFGEGSWLTVV.

The chain recombines TRBV3-1 (or the pseudogene TRBV3-2) with TRBJ2-5, with a tentative D call TRBD2 (6 bases). Per germline, CDR1 LGHDT and CDR2 YNNKEL (reference sequence). Between the trimmed V and J ends, which lost 7 bases and 2 bases, there was a span of 20 bases. The length of the CDR3 is 16 residues. The CDR3 DNA follows: TGTGCCAGCACCAAAAAACCGGGACTTTCACAAGAGACCCAGTACTTC. It translates to CASTKKPGLSQETQYF.

The chain uses TRBV3-1 (or the pseudogene TRBV3-2) and TRBJ2-7; D is unclear. V was shortened by 0 bases and J by 2 bases, with 5 bases between the two germline ends. The CDR3 is made up of 13 amino acids. Germline CDR1 and CDR2: LGHDT and YNNKEL (reference sequence). The CDR3, as DNA: TGTGCCAGCAGCCAAGATGGGCCCTACGAGCAGTACTTC. This codes for CASSQDGPYEQYF.

V and J are TRBV18 and TRBJ1-1; D ambiguous. The CDR3 is made up of 16 amino acids. Germline CDR1 KGHSH, CDR2 LQKENI. V lost 1 base, J lost 6 bases, and 18 bases lay in between. CDR3 sequence: CASSPRKVGSASEAFF. CDR3 coding DNA: TGTGCCAGCTCACCACGGAAGGTAGGCAGCGCCTCTGAAGCTTTCTTT. Drawing the rest from reference TRBV18 and TRBJ1-1, the complete variable domain is NAGVMQNPRHLVRRRGQEARLRCSPMKGHSHVYWYRQLPEEGLKFMVYLQKENIIDESGMPKERFSAEFPKEGPSILRIQQVVRGDSAAYFCASSPRKVGSASEAFFGQGTRLTVV.

This rearrangement joins TRBV6-6 to TRBJ2-2; D gene ambiguous. The CDR3 sequence is 12 residues long. CDR1 and CDR2 (germline): MNHNY, SVGAGI (reference sequence). Trimming removed 2 bases from V and 6 bases from J, with 4 bases in between. The DNA for the CDR3 is TGTGCCAGCAGTTACGTCGCCGGGGAGCTGTTTTTT. It yields the protein CASSYVAGELFF.

In DNA form, the CDR3 reads TGCGCCAGCAGCTTGCCGGCTAGCGGGGCATACAATGAGCAGTTCTTC. This gives the protein CASSLPASGAYNEQFF. The chain carries TRBV5-1 and TRBJ2-1; the match to TRBD2 covers 9 bases. V lost 1 base and J lost 4; bases outside the gene matches: 6. Looked up from germline, CDR1 is SGHRS and CDR2 is YFSETQ. This CDR3 comprises 16 residues.

This chain joins TRBV5-1 and TRBJ2-2; 9 nucleotides align to TRBD1. This CDR3 is built from 14 residues. J was trimmed by 7 bases and V by 4 bases; bases with no gene match: 5. Germline V gives CDR1 SGHRS, CDR2 YFSETQ. The CDR3 is CASSPQGADGELFF. CDR3 sequence (DNA): TGCGCCAGCAGCCCACAGGGGGCCGACGGGGAGCTGTTTTTT. The full variable domain, with the rest looked up from reference TRBV5-1 and TRBJ2-2, is KAGVTQTPRYLIKTRGQQVTLSCSPISGHRSVSWYQQTPGQGLQFLFEYFSETQRNKGNFPGRFSGRQFSNSRSEMNVSTLELGDSALYLCASSPQGADGELFFGEGSRLTVL.